The next 25 T cell receptor beta chains were all read from a single sample in a study of blood T cells in healthy people across ages. Alongside a J-beta primer mix, a sample-barcoded 5' primer served in a second PCR lasting roughly 7 to 11 cycles. TCRdb ran MiXCR on the 5' RACE reads and lists one entry per CDR3 protein. The sample records roughly 700,000 distinct CDR3 sequences, 49% being singletons. Sequencing was performed on blood. The receptors derive from a woman aged 60 to 75 in good health.

This clonotype showed up just a few times. V usage is TRBV9 and J usage is TRBJ2-4, with D perhaps matching TRBD2 (5 bases). Looked up from germline, CDR1 is SGDLS and CDR2 is YYNGEE. V was cut by 0 bases and J by 0 bases, with 19 bases left in between. The CDR3 sequence is 19 residues long. CDR3 in amino acids: CASSVAGLGPDLAKNIQYF. The CDR3 region has the DNA TGTGCCAGCAGCGTAGCGGGATTAGGCCCAGATCTAGCCAAAAACATTCAGTACTTC.

The V call is TRBV20-1, the J call TRBJ2-3; 11 bases agree with TRBD2. Trimming took 8 bases from V and 4 from J; bases not matched to a gene: 17. The CDR3 loop spans 17 amino acids. Germline CDR1 reads DFQATT; CDR2 reads SNEGSKA (reference sequence). The CDR3 DNA reads as TGCAGTCGAACCGGACTAGCGGGTTCCCTGGGCGCAGATACGCAGTATTTT. This gives the protein CSRTGLAGSLGADTQYF.

This chain joins TRBV6-6 and TRBJ2-7; 7 bases are shared with TRBD1. In germline, CDR1 is MNHNY, CDR2 SVGAGI (reference sequence). Losses at the gene ends were 4 bases for V and 5 bases for J; bases not matched to a gene: 8. CDR3 length: 14 residues. The CDR3, as DNA: TGTGCCAGCAGTTCCCAGGACAGGCTAGACGAGCAGTACTTC. Protein sequence: CASSSQDRLDEQYF.

The V gene is TRBV5-1, the J gene TRBJ1-4, with TRBD1 as a possible D gene (5 bases). Per the germline V gene, CDR1 is SGHRS and CDR2 is YFSETQ. The germline V and J ends were trimmed by 5 bases and 5 bases, with 10 bases remaining between them. CDR3 length: 13 residues. In nucleotides, the CDR3 is TGCGCCAGCAGAAAAGACAGCAATGAAAAACTGTTTTTT. Translating it yields CASRKDSNEKLFF.

Many counts were recorded for this clonotype. The chain couples TRBV20-1 to TRBJ2-7; no reliable D call. From germline, CDR1 is DFQATT and CDR2 SNEGSKA (reference sequence). Trimming removed 3 bases at V and 12 bases at J, with 6 bases between. This CDR3 spans 8 amino acids. CDR3 amino acids: CSASLRYF. In nucleotides, the CDR3 is TGCAGTGCTAGTCTAAGGTACTTC.

The rearrangement links TRBV7-9 to TRBJ1-1; D might be TRBD1 (6 bases). Germline CDR1 reads SEHNR; CDR2 reads FQNEAQ (reference sequence). This CDR3 comprises 16 residues. V was cut by 2 bases and J by 1 base, with 14 bases left in between. CDR3: CASSLHARGPNTEAFF. The DNA for the CDR3 is TGTGCCAGCAGCTTACACGCCAGGGGACCGAACACTGAAGCTTTCTTT.

The rearrangement links TRBV2 to TRBJ1-2; 9 bases agree with TRBD1. Unmatched junction bases numbered 14, after V lost 1 base and J lost 5 bases. CDR3 length equals 18 residues. Germline loops: CDR1 SNHLY, CDR2 FYNNEI. The CDR3 DNA follows: TGTGCCAGCAGTGAAGGAGACCCCGGGACAGGGCCTTTTTATGGCTACACCTTC. Its protein product is CASSEGDPGTGPFYGYTF.

The chain couples TRBV6-1 to TRBJ2-1; possible D gene TRBD2, 5 bases. V shed 2 bases and J shed 5 bases, with 10 bases lying between them. Germline V gives CDR1 MNHNS, CDR2 SASEGT. The CDR3 has 14 residues. CDR3 sequence reads: CASSETLVNNEQFF. The CDR3 DNA is TGTGCCAGCAGTGAAACACTAGTAAACAATGAGCAGTTCTTC.

This clonotype was picked up a small number of times. The chain has TRBV7-9 and TRBJ2-5, with D tentatively TRBD1 or TRBD2 (5 bases each). V gave up 0 bases and J gave up 5 bases, with 13 bases separating them. Germline assignment: CDR1 SEHNR and CDR2 FQNEAQ (reference sequence). This CDR3 region has 15 residues. The CDR3: CASSLAGGRRETQYF. The CDR3, as DNA: TGTGCCAGCAGCTTAGCTGGGGGACGGCGCGAGACCCAGTACTTC.

The chain recombines TRBV18 with TRBJ2-3; D unclear. The CDR3 is 13 residues long. Trimming cost V 4 bases and J 4 bases, with 9 bases left between them. The germline CDR1 and CDR2 sequences are KGHSH and LQKENI. The CDR3 loop is CASSQGSADTQYF. In nucleotides, the CDR3 is TGTGCCAGCTCACAAGGGTCGGCAGATACGCAGTATTTT.

In this sample, this clonotype turned up a few times. The rearrangement links TRBV9 to TRBJ1-2; D perhaps matches TRBD1 (6 bases). The CDR3 totals 16 residues. Germline values: CDR1 SGDLS, CDR2 YYNGEE. V was cut by 0 bases and J by 2 bases, with 14 bases left in between. In nucleotides, the CDR3 is TGTGCCAGCAGCGTAGCCCCGGGGGGCGCAAACTATGGCTACACCTTC. It translates to CASSVAPGGANYGYTF.

The rearrangement joins TRBV7-2 to TRBJ1-2; a weak D match, TRBD1 (5 bases). Trimming pared 5 bases from V and 6 bases from J, leaving 19 bases between. Germline loops: CDR1 SGHTA, CDR2 FQGNSA. CDR3 size: 15 residues. This chain's CDR3 is CASSPRGAGDHGYTF. The CDR3 DNA is TGTGCCAGCAGCCCGAGAGGGGCTGGGGACCATGGCTACACCTTC.

The genes are TRBV12-3 or TRBV12-4 and TRBJ2-4; tentative D call: TRBD1 (6 bases). The V end was cut by 0 bases, the J end by 3 bases, with 12 bases between. This CDR3 has 16 residues. CDR3 sequence: CASSLASSGVKNIQYF. In DNA, the CDR3 is TGTGCCAGCAGTTTAGCAAGCTCAGGGGTCAAAAACATTCAGTACTTC.

This clonotype came up a few times. The CDR3 here is CSAWDRHYGYTF. The CDR3 nucleotides read TGCAGTGCATGGGACAGACACTATGGCTACACCTTC. The chain has TRBV20-1 and TRBJ1-2; 7 bases match TRBD1. V was pared by 6 bases and J by 3 bases, with 4 bases of the junction left unmatched. CDR1 DFQATT and CDR2 SNEGSKA come from the germline V gene (reference sequence). This CDR3 has 12 residues.

The chain has TRBV11-2 and TRBJ2-5, with TRBD2 as a possible D gene (6 bases). CDR3 size: 13 residues. Trimming shortened V by 4 bases and J by 6 bases, and 12 bases separated the two germline ends. Germline-derived CDR1 and CDR2 are SGHAT and FQNNGV. In nucleotides, the CDR3 is TGTGCCAGCAGCTCGGGACTCCGAAAGACCCAGTACTTC. Encoded protein: CASSSGLRKTQYF. Using reference TRBV11-2 and TRBJ2-5 for the parts outside the CDR3, the full variable domain is EAGVAQSPRYKIIEKRQSVAFWCNPISGHATLYWYQQILGQGPKLLIQFQNNGVVDDSQLPKDRFSAERLKGVDSTLKIQPAKLEDSAVYLCASSSGLRKTQYFGPGTRLLVL.

The gene calls are TRBV18 and TRBJ2-7; possible D gene TRBD2, 6 bases. CDR1 is KGHSH and CDR2 is LQKENI in the germline V gene. CDR3 length: 15 amino acids. V was pared by 2 bases and J by 5 bases, with 16 bases between. For the CDR3, the DNA is TGTGCCAGCTCACCAGGTGGAGGGAGCGGCCACGAGCAGTACTTC. Translating gives CASSPGGGSGHEQYF.

The chain recombines TRBV9 with TRBJ1-2; 8 positions agree with TRBD1. This CDR3 has 14 amino acids. With V trimmed by 6 bases and J by 6 bases, 10 bases remained unmatched. Germline-derived CDR1 and CDR2 are SGDLS and YYNGEE. For the CDR3, the DNA is TGTGCCAGCACCCGGACAGGGTCAAACCATGGCTACACCTTC. It encodes CASTRTGSNHGYTF.

A remark on this clonotype: The junction differs from germline at one of its ends, possibly a read error. The V gene is TRBV7-2, the J gene TRBJ1-1; 7 nucleotides match TRBD1. The V gene's germline CDR1 is SGHTA and CDR2 FQGNSA. The CDR3 totals 15 residues. The CDR3 sequence: CASSLSGTENTAAFF. The CDR3 DNA sequence: TGTGCCAGCAGCTTATCCGGGACAGAGAACACTGCAGCTTTCTTT.

This chain uses TRBV18 with TRBJ2-1, with D perhaps matching TRBD2 (5 bases). CDR3 length equals 17 residues. Germline V gene lookup returns CDR1 KGHSH and CDR2 LQKENI. The V end was cut by 0 bases, the J end by 0 bases, with 12 bases between. CDR3 sequence reads: CASSPPGSGSSYNEQFF. CDR3 sequence (DNA): TGTGCCAGCTCACCACCAGGGTCTGGGAGCTCCTACAATGAGCAGTTCTTC.

The J gene is TRBJ1-2, the V gene TRBV7-2; 7 nucleotides agree with TRBD1. The germline V gene has CDR1 SGHTA and CDR2 FQGNSA. V trimming: 5 bases; J trimming: 2 bases; junction bases outside the gene matches: 2. This CDR3 contains 13 residues. The chain's CDR3 is CASSKQGNYGYTF. CDR3 DNA: TGTGCCAGCAGCAAACAGGGGAACTATGGCTACACCTTC.

Regarding this clonotype: A read error may be the cause here, since a much bigger clone is one base away. The chain links TRBV11-2 to TRBJ2-7, with 7 nucleotides matching TRBD2. V was pared by 5 bases and J by 7 bases, with 17 bases of the junction left unmatched. The germline V gene has CDR1 SGHAT and CDR2 FQNNGV. The length of the CDR3 is 16 residues. The CDR3 region has the DNA TGTGCCAGCAGCCTGGGACTCGCGGGAGTAGGCAATGAGCAGTACTTC. It codes for CASSLGLAGVGNEQYF.

This clonotype was counted only a few times. The chain carries TRBV2 and TRBJ2-7, with 8 bases fitting TRBD2. CDR1 SNHLY and CDR2 FYNNEI come from the germline V gene. This CDR3 comprises 14 residues. Trimming cost V 4 bases and J 3 bases; bases outside gene matches: 5. The CDR3 sequence is CASSVRAGGYEQYF. The CDR3 bases are TGTGCCAGCAGTGTGCGTGCGGGGGGCTACGAGCAGTACTTC.

This clonotype was seen more than once but under ten times. The chain uses TRBV7-9 and TRBJ1-6, with a possible D match to TRBD1 (6 bases). The CDR3 has 13 residues. CDR1 SEHNR and CDR2 FQNEAQ come from the germline V gene (reference sequence). V lost 5 bases and J 7 bases, leaving 9 bases between the germline ends. For the CDR3, the DNA is TGTGCCAGCAGCAGGGGGGCCAATTCACCCCTCCACTTT. Its translation: CASSRGANSPLHF.

Of note for this clonotype: At one boundary the junction diverges from the germline segment, which might be a read error. The chain links TRBV20-1 to TRBJ2-1; D assignment may be TRBD1 or TRBD2 (5 bases each). Germline-derived CDR1 and CDR2 are DFQATT and SNEGSKA (reference sequence). The CDR3 length is 15 residues. Here the CDR3 reads CSATNAGSSYDEQFF. CDR3 DNA sequence: TGCAGTGCTACTAATGCAGGGAGCTCCTACGATGAGCAGTTCTTC.

There are a few counts of this clonotype. The J gene is TRBJ2-5, the V gene TRBV7-2, with 16 bases matching TRBD2. This CDR3 has 16 amino acids. Trimming cost V 6 bases and J 4 bases; bases outside gene matches: 5. The germline gives CDR1 SGHTA, CDR2 FQGNSA. Here the CDR3 reads CASSSGLAGGAETQYF. CDR3 sequence (DNA): TGTGCCAGCAGTTCGGGACTAGCGGGAGGGGCAGAGACCCAGTACTTC.